Following are 8 T cell receptor beta chains from one sample sequenced in a study of cytomegalovirus exposure and HLA in healthy donors. The PCR contained 60 Vbeta and 13 Jbeta primers. Assay used: immunoSEQ multiplex PCR; TCRdb lists only in-frame clones, some missing. This table has 150,000 to 200,000 clones, around four fifths appearing once. Sequenced material: PBMCs. Receptor source: a female donor in good health and CMV-seronegative.

The CDR3 nucleotides read TGTGCCTGGAGTGTCAGGTCCAAATCTGGAAACACCATATATTTT. It codes for CAWSVRSKSGNTIYF. The chain links TRBV30 to TRBJ1-3; no clear D. Germline V lookup: CDR1 GTSNPN, CDR2 SVGIG (reference sequence). V lost 0 bases and J 1 base, leaving 10 bases between the germline ends. The CDR3 extends over 15 amino acids.

The V and J genes are TRBV7-2 and TRBJ2-3; the match to TRBD2 covers 7 bases. CDR1 is SGHTA, CDR2 FQGNSA, per germline. CDR3 length: 16 amino acids. Trimming removed 5 bases from V and 8 bases from J; junction bases left unmatched: 16. This CDR3 reads CASSPLGTMVGGTQYF. CDR3 bases: TGTGCCAGCAGCCCCCTCGGGACTATGGTGGGGGGTACGCAGTATTTT.

This clone has a handful of counts. The J gene is TRBJ2-2, the V gene TRBV5-1, with D perhaps TRBD2 (5 bases). Per germline, CDR1 SGHRS and CDR2 YFSETQ. V lost 1 base to trimming and J lost 1 base, with 11 bases between them. This CDR3 region has 16 residues. The CDR3 is CASSLSGGGNTGELFF. CDR3 bases: TGCGCCAGCAGCTTGAGCGGAGGCGGGAACACCGGGGAGCTGTTTTTT.

The chain uses TRBV6-6 and TRBJ1-5; maybe TRBD1 (5 bases). The CDR3 consists of 15 residues. Germline assignment: CDR1 MNHNY and CDR2 SVGAGI (reference sequence). V gave up 0 bases and J gave up 4 bases, with 10 bases separating them. As DNA, the CDR3 is TGTGCCAGCAGTTACTCGACAGTTTCGAATCAGCCCCAGCATTTT. Protein product: CASSYSTVSNQPQHF.

The chain links TRBV25-1 to TRBJ2-3; weak D call: TRBD2 (6 bases). Trimming removed 6 bases at V and 2 bases at J, with 12 bases between. CDR1 is MGHDK, CDR2 SYGVNS, per germline. The CDR3 spans 14 residues. The CDR3 region is CASRGGLDTDTQYF. The CDR3 nucleotides are TGTGCCAGCAGGGGGGGTTTGGACACAGATACGCAGTATTTT.

CDR3 loop: CASTPGGTGAGGELFF. The DNA of the CDR3 is TGTGCCAGCACCCCTGGCGGGACAGGGGCGGGCGGGGAGCTGTTTTTT. The V gene is TRBV28, the J gene TRBJ2-2; 10 bases fit TRBD1. J was trimmed by 7 bases and V by 7 bases; bases with no gene match: 12. This CDR3 is 16 amino acids long. The germline V gene encodes CDR1 MDHEN and CDR2 SYDVKM.

This chain links TRBV4-2 with TRBJ1-2; D is uncertain. The length of the CDR3 is 15 residues. V was shortened by 2 bases and J by 2 bases, with 12 bases between the two germline ends. Germline values: CDR1 LGHNA, CDR2 YNFKEQ. The CDR3 DNA is TGTGCCAGCAGCCAACGGGCAGGAGGAAACTATGGCTACACCTTC. Its translation is CASSQRAGGNYGYTF.

The chain uses TRBV4-3 and TRBJ2-7; D is perhaps TRBD2 (5 bases). The length of the CDR3 is 14 residues. V was clipped by 4 bases and J by 0 bases, with 10 bases between them. CDR1 is LGHNA, CDR2 YSLEER, per germline. The CDR3, as DNA: TGCGCCAGCAGCCTTGAGCGGTTCTCCTACGAGCAGTACTTC. Protein sequence: CASSLERFSYEQYF.